The sample holds a few counts of the clone carrying this T cell receptor beta chain. What it recognizes is unknown. Germline CDR1 and CDR2: MNHEY and SMNVEV (reference sequence). The V end was cut by 6 bases, the J end by 7 bases, with 9 bases between. The CDR3 is made up of 11 amino acids. The data are from a study of CD8+ T cells in alopecia areata. Study at large: Percent of scalp involved defined treated patients' severity scores.

Study results and limitations: Higher clonality than in normal scalp was seen in lesional scalp, especially alopecia totalis/universalis.

Specified treatment: oral pan-JAK inhibitor, 5-10 mg twice daily. From alopecia areata patients, lesional scalp punch biopsies and peripheral blood were collected. Following RNA extraction, reverse transcription yielded cDNA that acted as the sequencing template. Assay: immunoSEQ multiplex PCR; the TCRdb copy retains only in-frame clones and omits some. The sample gives some 180,000 clones, 40% to 65% of which show up once; around 9.1% is in the top ten. This sequence originates from a human donor with alopecia areata. Sequenced material: CD8+ T cells sorted from blood, taken between weeks 51 and 54, from a patient treated with tofacitinib. V and J are TRBV27 and TRBJ1-2, with TRBD1 as a possible D gene (5 bases). The CDR3 sequence: CASSPGFGYTF. The CDR3 DNA follows: TGTGCCAGCAGCCCAGGGTTTGGCTACACCTTC.